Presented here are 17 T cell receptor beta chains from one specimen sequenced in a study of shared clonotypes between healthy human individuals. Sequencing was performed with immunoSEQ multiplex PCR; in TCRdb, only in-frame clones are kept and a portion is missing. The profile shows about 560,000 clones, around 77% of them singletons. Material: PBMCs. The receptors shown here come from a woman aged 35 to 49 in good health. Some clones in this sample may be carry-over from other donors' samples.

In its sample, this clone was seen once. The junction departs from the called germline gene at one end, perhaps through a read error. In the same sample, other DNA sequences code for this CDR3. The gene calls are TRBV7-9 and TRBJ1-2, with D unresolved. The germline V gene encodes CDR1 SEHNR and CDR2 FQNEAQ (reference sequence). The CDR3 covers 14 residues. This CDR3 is CASSLAASNYGYTF. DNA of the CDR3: TGTGCCAGCAGCTTGGCAGCCTCTAACTATGGCTACACCTTT.

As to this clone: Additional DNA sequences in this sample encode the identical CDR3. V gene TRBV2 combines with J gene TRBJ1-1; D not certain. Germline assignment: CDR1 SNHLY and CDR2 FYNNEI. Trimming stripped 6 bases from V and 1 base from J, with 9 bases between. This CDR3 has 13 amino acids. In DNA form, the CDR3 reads TGTGCCAGCAGGGATCGGGAGAACACTGAAGCTTTCTTT. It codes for CASRDRENTEAFF. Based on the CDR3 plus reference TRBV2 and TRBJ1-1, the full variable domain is EPEVTQTPSHQVTQMGQEVILRCVPISNHLYFYWYRQILGQKVEFLVSFYNNEISEKSEIFDDQFSVERPDGSNFTLKIRSTKLEDSAMYFCASRDRENTEAFFGQGTRLTVV.

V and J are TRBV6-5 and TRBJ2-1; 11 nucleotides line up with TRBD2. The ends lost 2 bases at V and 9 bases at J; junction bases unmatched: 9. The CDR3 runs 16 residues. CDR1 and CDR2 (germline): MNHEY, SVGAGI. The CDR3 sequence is CASSYDGLAGGSEQFF. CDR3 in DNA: TGTGCCAGCAGTTACGATGGGTTAGCGGGAGGGTCTGAGCAGTTCTTC.

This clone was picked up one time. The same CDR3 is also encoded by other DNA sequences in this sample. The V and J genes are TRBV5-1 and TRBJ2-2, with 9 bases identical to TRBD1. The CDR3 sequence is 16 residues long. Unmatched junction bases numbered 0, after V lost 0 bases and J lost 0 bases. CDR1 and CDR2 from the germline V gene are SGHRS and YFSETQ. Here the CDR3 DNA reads TGCGCCAGCAGCTTGGGGGACAGGGCGAACACCGGGGAGCTGTTTTTT. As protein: CASSLGDRANTGELFF.

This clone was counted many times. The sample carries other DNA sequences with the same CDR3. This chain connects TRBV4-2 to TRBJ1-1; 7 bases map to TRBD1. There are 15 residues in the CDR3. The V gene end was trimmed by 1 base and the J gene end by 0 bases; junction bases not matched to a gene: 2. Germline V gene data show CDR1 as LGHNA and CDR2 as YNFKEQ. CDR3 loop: CASSQGDSLNTEAFF. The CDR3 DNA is TGTGCCAGCAGCCAAGGGGACAGCTTGAACACTGAAGCTTTCTTT.

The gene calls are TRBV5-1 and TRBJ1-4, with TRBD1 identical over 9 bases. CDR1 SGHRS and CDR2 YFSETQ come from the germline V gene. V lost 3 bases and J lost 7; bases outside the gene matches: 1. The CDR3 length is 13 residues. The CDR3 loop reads CASSWDRVEKLFF. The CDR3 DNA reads TGCGCCAGCAGCTGGGACAGGGTTGAAAAACTGTTTTTT.

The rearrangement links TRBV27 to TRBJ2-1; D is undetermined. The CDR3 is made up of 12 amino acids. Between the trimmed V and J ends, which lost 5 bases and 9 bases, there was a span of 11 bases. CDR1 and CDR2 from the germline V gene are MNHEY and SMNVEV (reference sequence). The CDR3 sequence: CASSPSPIEQFF. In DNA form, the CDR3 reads TGTGCCAGCAGTCCTTCCCCCATTGAGCAGTTCTTC.

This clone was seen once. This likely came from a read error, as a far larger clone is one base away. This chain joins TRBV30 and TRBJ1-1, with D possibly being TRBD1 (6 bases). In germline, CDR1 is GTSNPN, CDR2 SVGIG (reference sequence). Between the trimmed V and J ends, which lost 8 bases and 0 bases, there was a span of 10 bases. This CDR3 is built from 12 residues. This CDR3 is CAPNRVNTEAFF. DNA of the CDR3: TGTGCCCCAAACAGGGTGAACACTGAAGCTTTCTTT.

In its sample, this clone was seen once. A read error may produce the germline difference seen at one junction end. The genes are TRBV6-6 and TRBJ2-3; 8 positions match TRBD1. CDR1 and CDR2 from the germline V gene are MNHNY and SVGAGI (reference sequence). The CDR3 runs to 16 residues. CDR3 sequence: CVSNLGQGRGTDTQYF. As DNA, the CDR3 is TGTGTCAGCAACTTAGGACAGGGTCGGGGTACAGATACGCAGTATTTT.

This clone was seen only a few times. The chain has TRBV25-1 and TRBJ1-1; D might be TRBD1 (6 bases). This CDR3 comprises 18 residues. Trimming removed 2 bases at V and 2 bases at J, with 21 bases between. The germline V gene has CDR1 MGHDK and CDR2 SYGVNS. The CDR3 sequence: CASSENVLRGANNTEAFF. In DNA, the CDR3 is TGTGCCAGCAGTGAAAACGTCCTGCGGGGGGCGAATAACACTGAAGCTTTCTTT. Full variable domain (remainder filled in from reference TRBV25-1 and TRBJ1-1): EADIYQTPRYLVIGTGKKITLECSQTMGHDKMYWYQQDPGMELHLIHYSYGVNSTEKGDLSSESTVSRIRTEHFPLTLESARPSHTSQYLCASSENVLRGANNTEAFFGQGTRLTVV.

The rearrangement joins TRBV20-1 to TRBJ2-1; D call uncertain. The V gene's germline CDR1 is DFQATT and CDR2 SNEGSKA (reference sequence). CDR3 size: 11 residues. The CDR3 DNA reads TGCAGGGACCCCTCCTACAATGAGCAGTTCTTC. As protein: CRDPSYNEQFF.

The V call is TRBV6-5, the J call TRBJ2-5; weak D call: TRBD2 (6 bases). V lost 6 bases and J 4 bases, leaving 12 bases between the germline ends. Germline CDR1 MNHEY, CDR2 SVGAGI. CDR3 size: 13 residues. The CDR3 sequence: CASRNRGRETQYF. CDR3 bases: TGTGCCAGCAGAAACCGGGGGAGAGAGACCCAGTACTTC.

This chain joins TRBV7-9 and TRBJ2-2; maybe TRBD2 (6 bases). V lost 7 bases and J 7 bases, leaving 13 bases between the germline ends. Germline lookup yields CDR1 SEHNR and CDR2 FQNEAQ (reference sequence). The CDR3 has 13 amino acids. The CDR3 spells CASTSGGDGELFF. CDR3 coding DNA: TGTGCCAGCACGTCCGGAGGGGACGGGGAGCTGTTTTTT.

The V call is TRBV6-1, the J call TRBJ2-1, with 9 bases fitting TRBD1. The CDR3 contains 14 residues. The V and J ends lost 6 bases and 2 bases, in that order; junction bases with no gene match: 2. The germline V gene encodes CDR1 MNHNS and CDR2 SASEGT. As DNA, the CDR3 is TGTGCCAGCAGGGGGGACAGGGCCTACAATGAGCAGTTCTTC. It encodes CASRGDRAYNEQFF.

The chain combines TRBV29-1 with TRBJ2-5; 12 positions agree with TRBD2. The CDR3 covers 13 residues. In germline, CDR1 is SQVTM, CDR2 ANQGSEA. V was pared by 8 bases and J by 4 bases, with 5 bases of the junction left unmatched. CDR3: CSTGLAGLETQYF. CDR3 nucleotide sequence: TGCAGCACCGGACTAGCGGGACTAGAGACCCAGTACTTC.

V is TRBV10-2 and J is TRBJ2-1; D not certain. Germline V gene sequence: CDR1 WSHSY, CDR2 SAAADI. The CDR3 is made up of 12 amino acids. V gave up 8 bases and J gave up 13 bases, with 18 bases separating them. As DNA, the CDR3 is TGCGCCAGCGGATCTCAAACAGTTCCACAGTTCTTC. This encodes CASGSQTVPQFF.

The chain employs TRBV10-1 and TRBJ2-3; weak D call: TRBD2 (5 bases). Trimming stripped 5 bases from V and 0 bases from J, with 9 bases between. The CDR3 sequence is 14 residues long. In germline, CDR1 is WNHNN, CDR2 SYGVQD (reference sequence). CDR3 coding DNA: TGCGCCAGCAGTCGTCGGACTAGCACAGATACGCAGTATTTT. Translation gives CASSRRTSTDTQYF.